A selection of T cell receptor beta chains follows, all from one sample in a study of PD-L1 blockade in urothelial cancer. Sequenced by immunoSEQ multiplex PCR; TCRdb stores in-frame clones only, minus some. The sample has under 35,000 clones; around nine tenths are singletons. This material consisted of PBMCs, taken around atezolizumab (anti-PD-L1) treatment. The receptors shown here come from a man over 45 with urothelial cancer. Both conserved end residues are part of each CDR3. The order of the fields is V gene, clone size, CDR3 protein. Clone size appears in some rows only: once, few, many, or a class for an expanded clone.

TRBV18,-,CASSPDRANYGYTF
TRBV7-6,few,CASSPPRGASSNEQFF
TRBV19,-,CASSLGTGFSNQPQHF
TRBV30,once,CAWGDSSYNSPLHF
TRBV5-6,once,CASSSGQYTEAFF
TRBV20-1,-,CSAFKETQYF
TRBV6-1,once,CASMGWGEAFF
TRBV19,-,CASSILAPGSGQPQHF
TRBV15,-,CATSIQSWSNEQFF
TRBV9,-,CASSVGSSGGAYDTSTDTQYF
TRBV7-9,-,CASTPGVLANEQFF
TRBV2,once,CASSETGDTQYF
TRBV2,-,CASRAGGVDTQYF
TRBV5-1,-,CASSLEHNSGNTIYF
TRBV5-1,-,CASSMTGDYGYTF
TRBV19,-,CASSQAGGPYEQFF
TRBV27,-,CASSYGRNEQFF
TRBV19,-,CASSPGLAPYEQYF
TRBV27,-,CASSPLLGTGFRPQETQYF
TRBV10-3,-,CAISSGGAGDTGELFF
TRBV6-1,-,CASTGTGSNYGYTF
TRBV7-6,-,CASNSTRLAITSYNEQFF
TRBV7-9,-,CASSSRTLSETQYF
TRBV5-1,-,CASSRDRTGGEQYF
TRBV7-8,-,CASSLAGAGLYYGYTF
TRBV9,-,CASSPQGVVNTEAFF
TRBV11-2,-,CASSLDIGQYSPLHF
TRBV5-1,-,CASSFQGPYEQYF